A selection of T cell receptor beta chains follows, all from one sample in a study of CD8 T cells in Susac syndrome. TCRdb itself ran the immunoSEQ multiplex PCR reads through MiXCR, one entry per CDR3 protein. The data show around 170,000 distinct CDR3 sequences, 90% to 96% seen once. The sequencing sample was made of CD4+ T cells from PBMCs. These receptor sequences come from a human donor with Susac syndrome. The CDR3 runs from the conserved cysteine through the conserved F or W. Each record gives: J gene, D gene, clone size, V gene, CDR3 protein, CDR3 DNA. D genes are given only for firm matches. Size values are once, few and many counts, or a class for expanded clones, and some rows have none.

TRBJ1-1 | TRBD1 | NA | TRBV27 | CASSFGTGLNTEAFF | TGTGCCAGCAGTTTTGGGACAGGCTTGAACACTGAAGCTTTCTTT
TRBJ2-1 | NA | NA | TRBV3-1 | CASSQVGNNNEQFF | TGTGCCAGCAGCCAAGTCGGGAACAACAATGAGCAGTTCTTC
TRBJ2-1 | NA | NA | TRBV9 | CASSASPSGASYNEQFF | TGTGCCAGCAGCGCCTCCCCGTCGGGGGCTTCCTACAATGAGCAGTTCTTC
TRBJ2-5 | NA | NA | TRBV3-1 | CASSLPTGLYQETQYF | TGTGCCAGCAGCCTACCGACTGGTCTGTACCAAGAGACCCAGTACTTC
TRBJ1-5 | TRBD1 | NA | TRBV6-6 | CASSTNRGSNQPQHF | TGTGCCAGCAGTACCAACAGGGGTAGCAATCAGCCCCAGCATTTT
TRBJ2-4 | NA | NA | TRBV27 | CASSPRGGSVAKNIQYF | TGTGCCAGCAGTCCGCGTGGGGGGTCGGTGGCCAAAAACATTCAGTACTTC
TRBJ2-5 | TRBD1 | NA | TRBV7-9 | CASSLKDRGKTQYF | TGTGCCAGCAGCCTAAAGGACAGGGGGAAGACCCAGTACTTC
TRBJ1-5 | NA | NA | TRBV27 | CASSERGDQPQHF | TGTGCCAGCAGTGAACGGGGGGATCAGCCCCAGCATTTT
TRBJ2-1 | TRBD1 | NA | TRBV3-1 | CASSPQGASKNNEQFF | TGTGCCAGCAGCCCGCAGGGGGCTTCAAAGAACAATGAGCAGTTCTTC
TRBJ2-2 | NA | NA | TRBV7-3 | CASSLGINGELFF | TGTGCCAGCAGCTTAGGGATCAACGGGGAGCTGTTTTTT
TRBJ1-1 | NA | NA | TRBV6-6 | CASSYGQGGLPAFF | TGTGCCAGCAGTTACGGGCAGGGAGGATTGCCAGCTTTCTTT
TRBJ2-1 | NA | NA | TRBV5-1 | CASSLGNSVSYNEQFF | TGCGCCAGCAGCTTGGGAAACAGCGTCTCCTACAATGAGCAGTTCTTC
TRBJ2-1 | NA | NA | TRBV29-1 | CSARPRVVFDEQFF | TGCAGCGCCCGCCCCAGGGTAGTTTTCGATGAGCAGTTCTTC
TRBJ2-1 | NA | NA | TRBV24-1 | CATSDSGRGRNEQFF | TGTGCCACCAGTGATTCCGGGCGGGGGCGGAATGAGCAGTTCTTC
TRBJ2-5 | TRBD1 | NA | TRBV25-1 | CASSESSRTGQETQYF | TGTGCCAGCAGTGAATCATCTCGGACAGGACAAGAGACCCAGTACTTC
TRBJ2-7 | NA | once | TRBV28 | CASSFLQGGSYEQYF | TGTGCCAGCAGTTTTCTCCAGGGGGGCTCCTACGAGCAGTACTTC
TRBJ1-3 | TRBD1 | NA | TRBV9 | CASSAGQVSGNTIYF | TGTGCCAGCAGCGCGGGACAGGTCTCTGGAAACACCATATATTTT
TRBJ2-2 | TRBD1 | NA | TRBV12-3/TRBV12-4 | CASRTPPGQGETGELFF | TGTGCCAGCAGGACACCCCCGGGACAGGGGGAAACCGGGGAGCTGTTTTTT
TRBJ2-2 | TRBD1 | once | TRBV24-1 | CATSRQGPNTGELFF | TGTGCCACCAGCCGACAGGGGCCGAACACCGGGGAGCTGTTTTTT
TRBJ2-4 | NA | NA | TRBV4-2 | CASSYSRPRTFTAKNIQYF | TGTGCCAGCAGCTACAGTCGCCCGAGAACCTTCACAGCCAAAAACATTCAGTACTTC
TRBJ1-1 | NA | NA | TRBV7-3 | CASSLQVGTEAFF | TGTGCCAGCAGTCTCCAGGTCGGCACTGAAGCTTTCTTT
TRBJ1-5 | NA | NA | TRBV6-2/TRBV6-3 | CASSSLRAVDF | TGTGCCAGCAGCTCACTACGGGCAGTGGATTTT
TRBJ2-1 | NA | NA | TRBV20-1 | CSAEGRDHEQFF | TGCAGTGCGGAAGGGCGGGATCATGAGCAGTTCTTC
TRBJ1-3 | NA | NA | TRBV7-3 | CASSPHQGNTIYF | TGTGCCAGCAGCCCACATCAGGGAAACACCATATATTTT
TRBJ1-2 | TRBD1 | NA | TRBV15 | CATRNGTVPYGYTF | TGTGCCACCAGGAATGGGACAGTTCCCTATGGCTACACCTTC
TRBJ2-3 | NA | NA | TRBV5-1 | CASSLGDSGDTQYF | TGCGCCAGCAGCTTGGGGGACTCTGGCGATACGCAGTATTTT
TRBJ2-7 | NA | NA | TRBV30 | CAWSVLGRPPYEQYF | TGTGCCTGGAGTGTACTCGGAAGGCCCCCCTACGAGCAGTACTTC
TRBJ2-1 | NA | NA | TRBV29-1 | CSVETIYNEQFF | TGCAGCGTTGAAACAATATACAATGAGCAGTTCTTC
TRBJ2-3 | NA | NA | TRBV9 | CASSVDFAATDTQYF | TGTGCCAGCAGCGTAGATTTTGCGGCCACAGATACGCAGTATTTT
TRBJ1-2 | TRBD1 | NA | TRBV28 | CASRPTGTGAGYGYTF | TGTGCCAGCAGACCTACCGGGACAGGGGCGGGTTATGGCTACACCTTC